The T cell receptor (beta chain) described here comes from a study of shared clonotypes between healthy human individuals. Study-level results: Non-shared clonotypes showed lower generation probabilities than clonotypes common to all four donors.

Execution of the assay was at deep level. Once extracted for a subset, genomic DNA was divided evenly among several immunoSEQ plates. The protocol was immunoSEQ multiplex PCR, while the TCRdb copy is restricted to in-frame clones and leaves out a portion. The table records about 2 million clones, about 95% of them present only once. J gave up 1 base and V 6 bases, and 3 bases lay outside the gene matches. The CDR3 is made up of 13 amino acids. Germline lookup yields CDR1 MNHNS and CDR2 SASEGT. Naive CD8 cells lacked CD45RO, underwent positive selection for CCR7 and left out terminally differentiated effector memory CD45RA+ cells. Those who donated, Caucasian adults without exception, all lived in Nashville, Tennessee. With regard to this clone: Its antigen remains unknown.

Sequenced: naive CD8+ T cells sorted from blood. The TCR originated in a man aged 18 to 29 in good health. The rearrangement links TRBV6-1 to TRBJ2-7; 7 nucleotides match TRBD1. The CDR3 region is CASRDRKSYEQYF. Here the CDR3 DNA reads TGTGCCAGCAGGGACAGGAAGTCCTACGAGCAGTACTTC.